This T cell receptor beta chain was documented in a study of beta chain features in type 1 diabetes. This clone appeared once. The sequenced template was cDNA made from the entire isolated RNA. Assay used: immunoSEQ multiplex PCR; TCRdb lists only in-frame clones, some missing. This sample has about 260,000 clones, with 55% to 70% found just once. The CDR3 consists of 11 residues. Trimming shortened V by 4 bases and J by 4 bases, and 5 bases separated the two germline ends. Germline V lookup: CDR1 MDHEN, CDR2 SYDVKM. The sequenced sample consisted of naive CD4+ T cells from blood. The receptor was derived from a man younger than 45 in good health. V usage is TRBV28 and J usage is TRBJ2-7; the D is unclear. DNA for the CDR3: TGTGCCAGCAGTTCAGATTACGAGCAGTACTTC. It specifies CASSSDYEQYF. The complete variable domain, with remaining parts taken from reference TRBV28 and TRBJ2-7, reads DVKVTQSSRYLVKRTGEKVFLECVQDMDHENMFWYRQDPGLGLRLIYFSYDVKMKEKGDIPEGYSVSREKKERFSLILESASTNQTSMYLCASSSDYEQYFGPGTRLTVT.